These 16 T cell receptor beta chains originate from one sample sequenced in a study of control samples from healthy donors and cancer patients. Measured with immunoSEQ multiplex PCR; TCRdb has only the in-frame clones, and not every one. This table has 100,000 to 150,000 clones, roughly 89% appearing once. The sequencing sample was made of blood. These receptors were obtained from a man between 18 and 29 years old in good health.

This clone has a single count. This chain links TRBV7-3 with TRBJ2-3; 7 bases align to TRBD2. The J segment lost 4 bases and the V segment lost 1 base, leaving 8 bases of the junction unmatched. The CDR3 has 16 amino acids. Germline CDR1 reads SGHTA; CDR2 reads FQGTGA. The CDR3 here is CASSLSWRGGADTQYF. The CDR3 nucleotides read TGTGCCAGCAGCTTAAGTTGGCGGGGAGGGGCAGATACGCAGTATTTT.

This chain links TRBV29-1 with TRBJ2-7, with a possible D match to TRBD2 (5 bases). The V and J ends lost 8 bases and 0 bases respectively, with 11 bases between them. The CDR3 sequence is 12 residues long. Germline V gives CDR1 SQVTM, CDR2 ANQGSEA. CDR3 bases: TGCAGCTTCCGACGGGACTCCTACGAGCAGTACTTC. It codes for CSFRRDSYEQYF.

This clone was detected once. The chain combines TRBV6-5 with TRBJ1-2; no reliable D call. V lost 4 bases and J 8 bases, leaving 11 bases between the germline ends. This CDR3 spans 12 amino acids. Per germline, CDR1 MNHEY and CDR2 SVGAGI. This chain's CDR3 is CASSSRVQGYTF. CDR3 nucleotide sequence: TGTGCCAGCAGTTCCCGGGTGCAGGGCTACACCTTC.

This chain links TRBV11-2 with TRBJ1-4; D gene ambiguous. Trimming left V 1 base short and J 5 bases short, with 11 bases between. CDR3 size: 15 residues. Germline V CDR1 and CDR2: SGHAT, FQNNGV. This CDR3 reads CASSLVGGENEKLFF. CDR3 coding DNA: TGTGCCAGCAGCTTAGTAGGCGGTGAAAATGAAAAACTGTTTTTT.

This clone was counted a few times. The CDR3 DNA is TGTGCCAGCTCACCAGAGGAGGGGTATGGCTACACCTTC. Translated, it gives CASSPEEGYGYTF. The chain recombines TRBV18 with TRBJ1-2, with a tentative D call TRBD1 (5 bases). The germline V gene encodes CDR1 KGHSH and CDR2 LQKENI. Trimming removed 2 bases from V and 5 bases from J, with 9 bases in between. The CDR3 length is 13 residues.

The rearrangement joins TRBV20-1 to TRBJ2-7; tentatively, D is TRBD2 (6 bases). The CDR3 length is 13 residues. V was shortened by 3 bases and J by 4 bases, with 13 bases between the two germline ends. Germline V gives CDR1 DFQATT, CDR2 SNEGSKA (reference sequence). CDR3 sequence: CSASRDSGYEQYF. The DNA of the CDR3 is TGCAGTGCTAGTAGGGACTCCGGGTACGAGCAGTACTTC.

Points on this clone: The sample has other DNA sequences that encode this CDR3 too. In DNA form, the CDR3 reads TGTGCCAGCAGAGGCCGGGAAGGTGTGGGTAGCAATCAGCCCCAGCATTTT. The encoded protein is CASRGREGVGSNQPQHF. V is TRBV2 and J is TRBJ1-5, with unresolved D. Germline CDR1 SNHLY, CDR2 FYNNEI. The germline V and J ends were trimmed by 6 bases and 0 bases, with 18 bases remaining between them. The CDR3 length is 17 residues.

The rearrangement links TRBV11-3 to TRBJ2-5; possible D gene TRBD1, 6 bases. Between the trimmed V and J ends, which lost 1 base and 5 bases, there was a span of 11 bases. This CDR3 comprises 14 residues. CDR1 is SGHNT and CDR2 is YENEEA in the germline V gene. The CDR3 is CASSLVGGRETQYF. CDR3 coding DNA: TGTGCCAGCAGCTTAGTTGGGGGCAGGGAGACCCAGTACTTC.

CDR3 loop: CASSRGRGSTDTQYF. CDR3 sequence (DNA): TGTGCCAGCAGCCGAGGGAGGGGAAGCACAGATACGCAGTATTTT. This sequence joins TRBV5-4 and TRBJ2-3, with 7 bases aligning to TRBD2. The CDR3 consists of 15 residues. The germline V gene encodes CDR1 SGHNT and CDR2 YYREEE (reference sequence). J was trimmed by 0 bases and V by 4 bases; bases with no gene match: 5.

The chain recombines TRBV6-1 with TRBJ1-2; no clear D gene. Germline V gene data show CDR1 as MNHNS and CDR2 as SASEGT. The ends were cut back, 2 bases at V and 3 bases at J, with 10 bases in the middle. The CDR3 is 14 residues long. The CDR3 nucleotides read TGTGCCAGCAGTGAACTAGGTCCTTACTATGGCTACACCTTC. This gives the protein CASSELGPYYGYTF.

The chain has TRBV18 and TRBJ2-2; 7 bases are shared with TRBD1. V was clipped by 2 bases and J by 1 base; unmatched bases: 4. Germline V gene data show CDR1 as KGHSH and CDR2 as LQKENI. This CDR3 contains 16 residues. The CDR3 protein is CASSPKDRVNTGELFF. The DNA of the CDR3 is TGTGCCAGCTCACCAAAAGACAGGGTGAACACCGGGGAGCTGTTTTTT.

V gene TRBV2 combines with J gene TRBJ1-2, with D perhaps TRBD1 (5 bases). Germline CDR1 is SNHLY and CDR2 is FYNNEI. The CDR3 runs to 15 residues. V lost 6 bases and J 1 base, leaving 15 bases between the germline ends. For the CDR3, the DNA is TGTGCCAGCAGACGACGGGGGGTGTATAACTATGGCTACACCTTC. Translation gives CASRRRGVYNYGYTF.

This clone was seen only once. V usage is TRBV5-5 and J usage is TRBJ1-2, with unresolved D. The CDR3 has 18 residues. Per the germline V gene, CDR1 is SGHKS and CDR2 is YYEKEE (reference sequence). Trimming took off 0 bases at V and 2 bases at J, with 20 bases between the two ends. As DNA, the CDR3 is TGTGCCAGCAGCTTGGTCCGGAGCGGGCGAGAGGGAAACTATGGCTACACCTTC. Translation gives CASSLVRSGREGNYGYTF.

V and J are TRBV20-1 and TRBJ1-4; a possible D gene is TRBD1 (6 bases). Germline V CDR1 and CDR2: DFQATT, SNEGSKA (reference sequence). The CDR3 consists of 14 residues. V was shortened by 3 bases and J by 2 bases, with 10 bases between the two germline ends. CDR3 in amino acids: CSASPTGTNEKLFF. CDR3 in DNA: TGCAGTGCTAGTCCTACAGGGACTAATGAAAAACTGTTTTTT.

The J gene is TRBJ1-4, the V gene TRBV6-1, with D maybe TRBD1 (5 bases). V was clipped by 0 bases and J by 3 bases, with 26 bases between them. Germline assignment: CDR1 MNHNS and CDR2 SASEGT. The CDR3 sequence is 21 residues long. In DNA, the CDR3 is TGTGCCAGCAGTGAAGCGGGGCTAAGAGGAGGGATTGGGTTAGCTAATGAAAAACTGTTTTTT. Protein product: CASSEAGLRGGIGLANEKLFF.

The V gene is TRBV9, the J gene TRBJ2-3; D is perhaps TRBD1 or TRBD2 (5 bases each). V lost 0 bases and J lost 6, with 14 bases in between. CDR3 length: 15 residues. Germline loops: CDR1 SGDLS, CDR2 YYNGEE. This chain's CDR3 is CASSVVGEMRDTQYF. The CDR3 DNA is TGTGCCAGCAGCGTAGTGGGGGAGATGAGGGATACGCAGTATTTT.